This TCR beta chain was identified during a study of blood T cell repertoires in COVID-19. Study as a whole: T cells, B-cell-depleted T cells, or PBMCs supplied cDNA or gDNA.

TCRdb's table, derived via immunoSEQ multiplex PCR, lists solely in-frame clones and lacks some. The sample has around 150,000 clones; roughly 88% are singletons. Categorization into cohorts depended on clinical history that participants reported. Donors in Cohort 3 counted as recovered after two negative PCRs, clearance, or symptom resolution. The germline gives CDR1 SQVTM, CDR2 ANQGSEA. Trimming removed 6 bases at V and 8 bases at J, with 16 bases between. The CDR3 loop spans 13 amino acids. The sequence was obtained from a woman between 45 and 60 years old who had recovered from COVID-19. The specimen sequenced was PBMCs or T cells enriched from blood (not recorded which). The chain links TRBV29-1 to TRBJ1-4; TRBD1 might be the D (6 bases). In DNA, the CDR3 is TGCAGCGTGGGGAACAGGGTCAGCGAAAAACTGTTTTTT. Protein product: CSVGNRVSEKLFF.